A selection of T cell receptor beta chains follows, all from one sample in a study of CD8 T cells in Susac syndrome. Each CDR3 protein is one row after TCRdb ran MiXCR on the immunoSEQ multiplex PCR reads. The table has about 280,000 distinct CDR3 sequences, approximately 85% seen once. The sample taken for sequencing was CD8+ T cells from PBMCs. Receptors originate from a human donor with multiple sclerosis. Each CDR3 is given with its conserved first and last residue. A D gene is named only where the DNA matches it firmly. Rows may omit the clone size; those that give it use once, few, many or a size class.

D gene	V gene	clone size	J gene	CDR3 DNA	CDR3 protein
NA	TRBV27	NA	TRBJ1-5	TGTGCCAGCAGTTTACCCGCTAGCAATCAGCCCCAGCATTTT	CASSLPASNQPQHF
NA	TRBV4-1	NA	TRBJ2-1	TGCGCCAGCAGCCCCAGGGAGCGGCAAAGGGACAATGAGCAGTTCTTC	CASSPRERQRDNEQFF
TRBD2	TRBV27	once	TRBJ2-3	TGTGCCAGCAGGTTAGCGGGAGGTGCAGATACGCAGTATTTT	CASRLAGGADTQYF
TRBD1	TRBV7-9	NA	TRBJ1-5	TGTGCCAGCAGAAAAGACAGGGGAAGGGATCAGCCCCAGCATTTT	CASRKDRGRDQPQHF
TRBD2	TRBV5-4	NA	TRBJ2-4	TGTGCCAGCAGCTTGGATCTAGCGGGAGGGCCCCTAGCCAAAAACATTCAGTACTTC	CASSLDLAGGPLAKNIQYF
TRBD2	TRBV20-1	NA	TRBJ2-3	TGCAGTGCTAGAGGCCCGGGACTAGCGGGAGGCCCCACAGATACGCAGTATTTT	CSARGPGLAGGPTDTQYF
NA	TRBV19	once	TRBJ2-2	TGTGCCAGTACTTCCGGGAACACCGGGGAGCTGTTTTTT	CASTSGNTGELFF
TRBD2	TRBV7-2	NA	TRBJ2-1	TGTGCCAGCAGCTTAGCGCTGGGACTAGCGGTTTCCTACAATGAGCAGTTCTTC	CASSLALGLAVSYNEQFF
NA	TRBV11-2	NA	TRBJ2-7	TGTGCCAGCAGTCCTAAACCAGGCCACGAGCAGTACTTC	CASSPKPGHEQYF
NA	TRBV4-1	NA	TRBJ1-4	TGCGCCAGCGGGACGGGGCAAACTAATGAAAAACTGTTTTTT	CASGTGQTNEKLFF
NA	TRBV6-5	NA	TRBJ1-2	TGTGCCAGCAGTTATGGGCAGGGTCTGACTGGCTACACCTTC	CASSYGQGLTGYTF
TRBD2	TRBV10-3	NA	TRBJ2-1	TGTGCCATACGGACTAGCGGGAGGGGAGTCTACAATGAGCAGTTCTTC	CAIRTSGRGVYNEQFF
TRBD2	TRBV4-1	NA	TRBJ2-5	TGCGCCAGCAGCCACCCGGGGGGTTTAGAGACCCAGTACTTC	CASSHPGGLETQYF